This is a list of T cell receptor beta chains from one sample in a study of blood T cell repertoires in COVID-19. Libraries were prepared by immunoSEQ multiplex PCR; TCRdb keeps only in-frame clonotypes and omits some of them. The repertoire holds 250,000 to 350,000 clones, with roughly 89% as singletons. Specimen: PBMCs or T cells enriched from blood (not recorded which). The receptors here all came from a young woman with acute COVID-19. The CDR3 runs from the conserved cysteine through the conserved F or W. A D gene is named only where the DNA matches it firmly. A clone size is listed for some rows: how often the clone was seen (once, few, many), or a class if it is expanded.

size: NA; J: TRBJ2-2; V: TRBV2; D: TRBD2; CDR3: CASSEALRLAGVFGELFF; DNA: TGTGCCAGCAGTGAAGCGCTTCGTCTAGCGGGAGTCTTCGGGGAGCTGTTTTTT
size: once; J: TRBJ1-2; V: TRBV7-9; D: NA; CDR3: CASSLGQDLNQGYTF; DNA: TGTGCCAGCAGCTTAGGACAGGACCTAAATCAGGGCTACACCTTC
size: NA; J: TRBJ1-2; V: TRBV27; D: NA; CDR3: CASSLGAGVPGYTF; DNA: TGTGCCAGCAGTTTGGGAGCAGGGGTGCCGGGCTACACCTTC
size: NA; J: TRBJ1-5; V: TRBV25-1; D: NA; CDR3: CATQGFGNQPQHF; DNA: TGTGCCACCCAGGGATTTGGCAATCAGCCCCAGCATTTT
size: NA; J: TRBJ1-2; V: TRBV7-9; D: TRBD1; CDR3: CASSSGTGHGYTF; DNA: TGTGCCAGCAGCTCCGGGACAGGCCATGGCTACACCTTC
size: NA; J: TRBJ1-4; V: TRBV3-1/TRBV3-2; D: NA; CDR3: CASSQLRTIRFEKLFF; DNA: TGTGCCAGCAGCCAACTCCGGACAATCCGCTTTGAAAAACTGTTTTTT
size: NA; J: TRBJ1-1; V: TRBV6-5; D: TRBD1; CDR3: CASSLKGQGDHEAFF; DNA: TGTGCCAGCAGTCTTAAGGGACAGGGAGATCATGAAGCTTTCTTT
size: NA; J: TRBJ2-1; V: TRBV24-1; D: TRBD2; CDR3: CATSDQGLADNEQFF; DNA: TGTGCCACCAGTGACCAGGGACTAGCGGACAATGAGCAGTTCTTC
size: few; J: TRBJ1-4; V: TRBV4-2; D: NA; CDR3: CASSQGRRQQNEKLFF; DNA: TGTGCCAGCAGCCAAGGTCGGAGACAGCAAAATGAAAAACTGTTTTTT
size: NA; J: TRBJ2-1; V: TRBV27; D: TRBD2; CDR3: CASTPLAGTNEQFF; DNA: TGTGCCAGCACCCCCCTAGCGGGGACCAATGAGCAGTTCTTC
size: NA; J: TRBJ2-3; V: TRBV9; D: NA; CDR3: CASSDRGGDTQYF; DNA: TGTGCCAGCAGCGACCGTGGGGGGGATACGCAGTATTTT
size: NA; J: TRBJ1-5; V: TRBV28; D: NA; CDR3: CASSLRTGSGQPQHF; DNA: TGTGCCAGCAGTTTACGTACGGGGAGCGGTCAGCCCCAGCATTTT
size: NA; J: TRBJ2-7; V: TRBV27; D: NA; CDR3: CASSPLEAGVYEQYF; DNA: TGTGCCAGCAGTCCCCTTGAAGCGGGCGTCTACGAGCAGTACTTC
size: few; J: TRBJ2-1; V: TRBV27; D: TRBD2; CDR3: CASSGTSGGSSYNEQFF; DNA: TGTGCCAGCAGCGGGACTAGCGGGGGGAGCTCCTACAATGAGCAGTTCTTC